Shown below are 10 T cell receptor beta chains from a single sample sequenced in a study of cytomegalovirus exposure and HLA in healthy donors. Primers for the PCR totalled 60 Vbeta and 13 Jbeta. Clones were sequenced by immunoSEQ multiplex PCR, and TCRdb holds only the in-frame ones, with some missing. The table lists more than 85,000 clones, 84% of them singletons. Sequences were obtained from PBMCs. Source of these receptors: a woman under 30 in good health and CMV-seronegative.

The J gene is TRBJ2-3, the V gene TRBV10-3; tentative D call: TRBD2 (6 bases). V lost 2 bases and J 3 bases, leaving 9 bases between the germline ends. The CDR3 is made up of 14 amino acids. CDR1 is ENHRY, CDR2 SYGVKD, per germline. CDR3 in DNA: TGTGCCATCAGTGAGGGGGGGTCAACAGATACGCAGTATTTT. Translating gives CAISEGGSTDTQYF.

This sequence joins TRBV9 and TRBJ2-3, with D tentatively TRBD2 (6 bases). With 5 bases removed from V and 7 bases from J, the gap between germline ends came to 17 bases. This CDR3 comprises 14 residues. Germline-derived CDR1 and CDR2 are SGDLS and YYNGEE. CDR3 amino acids: CASRGTCLVNTQYF. In DNA, the CDR3 is TGTGCCAGCAGGGGGACTTGTCTTGTTAATACGCAGTATTTT.

J is TRBJ2-7 and V is TRBV5-1; 9 bases agree with TRBD2. Germline CDR1 reads SGHRS; CDR2 reads YFSETQ. CDR3 size: 15 residues. V lost 0 bases and J lost 2; bases outside the gene matches: 3. CDR3 nucleotides: TGCGCCAGCAGCTTGGCCCTAGCGGGAACCTACGAGCAGTACTTC. It codes for CASSLALAGTYEQYF. Variable domain in full (rest from reference TRBV5-1 and TRBJ2-7): KAGVTQTPRYLIKTRGQQVTLSCSPISGHRSVSWYQQTPGQGLQFLFEYFSETQRNKGNFPGRFSGRQFSNSRSEMNVSTLELGDSALYLCASSLALAGTYEQYFGPGTRLTVT.

The rearrangement joins TRBV5-1 to TRBJ2-3, with 11 bases lining up with TRBD2. Unmatched junction bases numbered 3, after V lost 4 bases and J lost 5 bases. The CDR3 length is 14 residues. Germline values: CDR1 SGHRS, CDR2 YFSETQ. CDR3 sequence reads: CASSPGLAGDTQYF. The CDR3 DNA sequence: TGCGCCAGCAGCCCCGGACTAGCGGGAGATACGCAGTATTTT.

The chain couples TRBV4-3 to TRBJ2-5; 7 positions agree with TRBD2. The J call is uncertain, as TRBJ2-7 better fits the DNA end. Germline CDR1 LGHNA, CDR2 YSLEER. CDR3 length: 15 residues. CDR3 DNA sequence: TGCGCCAGCAGCCAGTATAGCGGGCCGAACTACGAGCAGTACTTC. Translating it yields CASSQYSGPNYEQYF.

J is TRBJ2-2 and V is TRBV4-3, with D perhaps matching TRBD1 (6 bases). Between the trimmed V and J ends, which lost 4 bases and 1 base, there was a span of 13 bases. CDR1 and CDR2 (germline): LGHNA, YSLEER. CDR3 length equals 16 residues. CDR3 sequence reads: CASSLFFRGNTGELFF. CDR3 in DNA: TGCGCCAGCAGCCTTTTCTTCAGGGGGAACACCGGGGAGCTGTTTTTT.

This clone was found once. The chain has TRBV5-1 and TRBJ2-1, with 8 bases identical to TRBD2. CDR3 length equals 14 residues. The V gene's germline CDR1 is SGHRS and CDR2 YFSETQ. J lost 7 bases, V lost 2 bases, and 5 bases had no gene match. The CDR3 coding sequence is TGCGCCAGCAGCTTACGGGAGGGAAGGAATGAGCAGTTCTTC. Residues: CASSLREGRNEQFF.

V gene TRBV5-6 combines with J gene TRBJ2-3; 9 bases match TRBD2. The CDR3 runs to 16 residues. V gave up 3 bases and J gave up 2 bases; unmatched junction bases: 7. Germline V gene sequence: CDR1 SGHDT, CDR2 YYEEEE. The CDR3 here is CASSSLAGEFTDTQYF. The CDR3 nucleotides are TGTGCCAGCAGCTCCTTAGCGGGGGAATTCACAGATACGCAGTATTTT.

This clone was counted a single time. The chain is built from TRBV7-9 and TRBJ2-6; D is unclear. The ends were cut back, 1 base at V and 2 bases at J, with 3 bases in the middle. CDR1 and CDR2 (germline): SEHNR, FQNEAQ (reference sequence). The CDR3 has 14 amino acids. The DNA of the CDR3 is TGTGCCAGCAGCTTAGTCGCTGGGGCCAACGTCCTGACTTTC. Protein: CASSLVAGANVLTF.

This chain links TRBV21-1 with TRBJ1-1; TRBD1, the table's D call, was not compared with the DNA. TRBV21-1 is a listed pseudogene. There are 17 residues in the CDR3. The CDR3 region has the DNA TGTGCCAGCAGCAAAGGGACAGGGGGAAATAAGGGCACTGAAGCTTTCTTT. Protein sequence: CASSKGTGGNKGTEAFF.